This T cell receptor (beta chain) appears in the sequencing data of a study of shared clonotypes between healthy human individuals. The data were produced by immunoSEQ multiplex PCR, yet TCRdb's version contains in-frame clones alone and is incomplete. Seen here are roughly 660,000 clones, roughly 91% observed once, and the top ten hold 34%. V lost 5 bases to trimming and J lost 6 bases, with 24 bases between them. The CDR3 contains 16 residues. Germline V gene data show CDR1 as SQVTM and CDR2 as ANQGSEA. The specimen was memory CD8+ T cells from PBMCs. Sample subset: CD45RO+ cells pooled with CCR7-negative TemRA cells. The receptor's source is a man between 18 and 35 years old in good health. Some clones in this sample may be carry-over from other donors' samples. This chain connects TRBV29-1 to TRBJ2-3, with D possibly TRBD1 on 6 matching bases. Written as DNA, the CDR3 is TGCAGCGTTATTGGGGGCGCGTGGGGTTTAGTGGATACGCAGTATTTT. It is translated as CSVIGGAWGLVDTQYF.